Presented here are 14 T cell receptor beta chains from one specimen sequenced in a study of T cell repertoires in cytomegalovirus infection. No antigens are known for them. MiXCR, applied by TCRdb to the reads, yields one record per CDR3 protein. The profile shows 900,000 to 950,000 distinct CDR3 sequences, around a third of them singletons. This specimen consisted of cultured CD8+ T cells from PBMCs, obtained from culture after CMV antigen stimulation. The source is a human donor in good health (CMV status not recorded). Some clones in this sample may be carry-over from other donors' samples.

This clonotype showed up just once. The chain recombines TRBV27 with TRBJ2-3, with 7 bases identical to TRBD2. Trimming cost V 3 bases and J 5 bases; bases outside gene matches: 5. The CDR3 has 14 amino acids. Germline lookup yields CDR1 MNHEY and CDR2 SMNVEV (reference sequence). The CDR3 protein is CASSFMGGGDTQYF. CDR3 sequence (DNA): TGTGCCAGCAGTTTTATGGGGGGGGGAGATACGCAGTATTTT.

V gene TRBV19 combines with J gene TRBJ2-7; D remains unclear. V was clipped by 3 bases and J by 3 bases, with 15 bases between them. The CDR3 has 15 amino acids. Germline CDR1 reads LNHDA; CDR2 reads SQIVND (reference sequence). The CDR3 region is CASSIGALGNYEQYF. For the CDR3, the DNA is TGTGCCAGTAGTATCGGCGCGCTGGGCAACTACGAGCAGTACTTC. The full variable domain, with the rest looked up from reference TRBV19 and TRBJ2-7, is DGGITQSPKYLFRKEGQNVTLSCEQNLNHDAMYWYRQDPGQGLRLIYYSQIVNDFQKGDIAEGYSVSREKKESFPLTVTSAQKNPTAFYLCASSIGALGNYEQYFGPGTRLTVT.

The chain has TRBV19 and TRBJ2-1; 11 nucleotides line up with TRBD2. Germline V gene data show CDR1 as LNHDA and CDR2 as SQIVND (reference sequence). Germline trimming cut 6 bases from V and 5 bases from J; bases unmatched to any gene: 15. The CDR3 consists of 18 residues. The CDR3 is CASSTGTSGGVLHNEQFF. The CDR3 region has the DNA TGTGCCAGTAGCACCGGGACTAGCGGAGGCGTACTCCACAATGAGCAGTTCTTC.

J is TRBJ1-5 and V is TRBV7-9; D perhaps matches TRBD1 (5 bases). This CDR3 has 14 amino acids. Germline V lookup: CDR1 SEHNR, CDR2 FQNEAQ (reference sequence). Trimming shortened V by 5 bases and J by 4 bases, and 12 bases separated the two germline ends. This CDR3 is CASSQTGPNQPQHF. In DNA form, the CDR3 reads TGTGCCAGCAGCCAGACGGGGCCTAATCAGCCCCAGCATTTT. The full variable domain, with the rest looked up from reference TRBV7-9 and TRBJ1-5, is DTGVSQNPRHKITKRGQNVTFRCDPISEHNRLYWYRQTLGQGPEFLTYFQNEAQLEKSRLLSDRFSAERPKGSFSTLEIQRTEQGDSAMYLCASSQTGPNQPQHFGDGTRLSIL.

The rearrangement uses TRBV5-5 and TRBJ2-1, with D perhaps TRBD1 or TRBD2 (5 bases each). Germline CDR1 is SGHKS and CDR2 is YYEKEE (reference sequence). The length of the CDR3 is 15 residues. V lost 4 bases and J lost 5, with 16 bases in between. CDR3: CASSPSRDPHNEQFF. The CDR3 coding sequence is TGTGCCAGCAGCCCCAGCCGGGACCCACACAATGAGCAGTTCTTC.

This clonotype has a handful of counts. The chain couples TRBV28 to TRBJ2-1; D is undetermined. This CDR3 is built from 15 residues. V was trimmed by 6 bases and J by 6 bases, leaving 18 bases between them. Per the germline V gene, CDR1 is MDHEN and CDR2 is SYDVKM. The CDR3 DNA reads TGTGCCAGCAGCCGATGGTCCGGGTTTGTCAATGAGCAGTTCTTC. Translation gives CASSRWSGFVNEQFF.

The V and J genes are TRBV2 and TRBJ1-5; D unclear. The CDR3 runs 13 residues. Germline CDR1 is SNHLY and CDR2 is FYNNEI. The germline V and J ends were trimmed by 4 bases and 4 bases, with 8 bases remaining between them. The CDR3 nucleotides are TGTGCCAGCAGTGCCAGGAGTAATCAGCCCCAGCATTTT. Encoded protein: CASSARSNQPQHF.

The V call is TRBV27, the J call TRBJ2-1; 8 positions match TRBD1. V lost 8 bases, J lost 4 bases, and 4 bases stayed unmatched. Germline V gene lookup returns CDR1 MNHEY and CDR2 SMNVEV (reference sequence). The CDR3 loop spans 13 amino acids. This chain's CDR3 is CASGTGFYNEQFF. The CDR3 coding sequence is TGTGCCAGCGGGACAGGATTTTACAATGAGCAGTTCTTC.

V gene TRBV6-5 combines with J gene TRBJ1-1; no firm D call. Trimming took 3 bases from V and 0 from J, leaving 11 bases between them. This CDR3 contains 15 residues. The germline V gene has CDR1 MNHEY and CDR2 SVGAGI. CDR3 nucleotides: TGTGCCAGCAGTTATTATAACAGTATGAACACTGAAGCTTTCTTT. This codes for CASSYYNSMNTEAFF.

This clonotype was counted between two and nine times. CDR3 coding DNA: TGTGCCAGCAGCTCCACAGGGACAGGTGCTTACAATGAGCAGTTCTTC. Translation: CASSSTGTGAYNEQFF. This chain connects TRBV7-6 to TRBJ2-1; 8 nucleotides align to TRBD1. This CDR3 comprises 16 residues. CDR1 SGHVS and CDR2 FNYEAQ come from the germline V gene. The V segment lost 4 bases and the J segment 4 bases; nucleotides outside the gene matches: 9.

This chain uses TRBV14 with TRBJ1-2; D is unresolved. Germline V lookup: CDR1 SGHDN, CDR2 FVKESK. V dropped 1 base and J dropped 3 bases, with 9 bases sitting between them. The CDR3 covers 14 residues. This CDR3 is CASSQGRGYYGYTF. In DNA, the CDR3 is TGTGCCAGCAGCCAAGGTAGAGGGTACTATGGCTACACCTTC.

This clonotype was counted between two and nine times. The genes are TRBV6-6 and TRBJ2-2; no firm D call. This CDR3 is 14 amino acids long. V was cut by 0 bases and J by 6 bases, with 8 bases left in between. The germline gives CDR1 MNHNY, CDR2 SVGAGI (reference sequence). The CDR3 nucleotides read TGTGCCAGCAGTTACTCAGGGATACCCGGGGAGCTGTTTTTT. Amino acids: CASSYSGIPGELFF.

This clonotype was observed a handful of times. The chain recombines TRBV28 with TRBJ2-3; D assignment may be TRBD1 or TRBD2 (6 bases each). The CDR3 consists of 13 residues. Looked up from germline, CDR1 is MDHEN and CDR2 is SYDVKM. V was cut by 8 bases and J by 6 bases, with 15 bases left in between. The CDR3 coding sequence is TGTGCCAGCCGCGTTCCCGGGGGCGATACGCAGTATTTT. Translated, it gives CASRVPGGDTQYF. The full variable domain, in which reference TRBV28 and TRBJ2-3 provide the parts outside the CDR3, is DVKVTQSSRYLVKRTGEKVFLECVQDMDHENMFWYRQDPGLGLRLIYFSYDVKMKEKGDIPEGYSVSREKKERFSLILESASTNQTSMYLCASRVPGGDTQYFGPGTRLTVL.

This chain links TRBV3-1 with TRBJ2-5; either TRBD1 or TRBD2 may supply D (6 bases each). V shed 0 bases and J shed 5 bases, with 22 bases lying between them. In germline, CDR1 is LGHDT, CDR2 YNNKEL (reference sequence). The CDR3 totals 18 residues. The CDR3 region has the DNA TGTGCCAGCAGCCAAGAACCTACGGGGGCAGGGTTTATGGAGACCCAGTACTTC. As protein: CASSQEPTGAGFMETQYF.